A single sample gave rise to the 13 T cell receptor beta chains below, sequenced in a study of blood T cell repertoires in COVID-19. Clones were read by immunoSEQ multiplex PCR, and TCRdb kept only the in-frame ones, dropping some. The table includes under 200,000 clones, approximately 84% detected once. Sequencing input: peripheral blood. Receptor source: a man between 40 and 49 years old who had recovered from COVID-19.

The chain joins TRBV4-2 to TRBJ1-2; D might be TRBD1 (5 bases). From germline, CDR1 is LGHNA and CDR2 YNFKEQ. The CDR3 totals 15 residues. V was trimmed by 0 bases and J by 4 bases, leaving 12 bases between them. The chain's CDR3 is CASSQDNQGGYGYTF. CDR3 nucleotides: TGTGCCAGCAGCCAAGATAATCAGGGTGGCTATGGCTACACCTTC.

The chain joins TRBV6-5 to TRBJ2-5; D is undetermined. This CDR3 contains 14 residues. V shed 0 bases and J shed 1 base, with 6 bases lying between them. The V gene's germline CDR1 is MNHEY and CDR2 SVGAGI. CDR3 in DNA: TGTGCCAGCAGTTACTCCCCTAGCCAAGAGACCCAGTACTTC. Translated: CASSYSPSQETQYF.

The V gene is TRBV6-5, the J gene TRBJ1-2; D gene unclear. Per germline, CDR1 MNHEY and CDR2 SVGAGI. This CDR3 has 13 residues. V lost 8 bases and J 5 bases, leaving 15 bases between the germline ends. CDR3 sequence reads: CASGRTQNYGYTF. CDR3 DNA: TGTGCCAGCGGACGGACTCAAAATTATGGCTACACCTTC.

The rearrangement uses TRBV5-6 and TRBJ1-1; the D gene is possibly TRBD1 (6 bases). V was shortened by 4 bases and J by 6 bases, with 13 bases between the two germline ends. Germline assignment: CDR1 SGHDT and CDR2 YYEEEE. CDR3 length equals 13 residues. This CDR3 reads CASSRREGAEAFF. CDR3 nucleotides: TGTGCCAGCAGCCGCAGGGAGGGGGCTGAAGCTTTCTTT. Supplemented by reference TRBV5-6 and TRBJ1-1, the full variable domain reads DAGVTQSPTHLIKTRGQQVTLRCSPKSGHDTVSWYQQALGQGPQFIFQYYEEEERQRGNFPDRFSGHQFPNYSSELNVNALLLGDSALYLCASSRREGAEAFFGQGTRLTVV.

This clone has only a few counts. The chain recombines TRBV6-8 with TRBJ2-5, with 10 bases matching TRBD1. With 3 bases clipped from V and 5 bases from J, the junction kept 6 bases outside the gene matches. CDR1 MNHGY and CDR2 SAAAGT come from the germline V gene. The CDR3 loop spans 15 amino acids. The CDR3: CASSYKTGGRETQYF. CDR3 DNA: TGTGCCAGCAGTTATAAGACAGGGGGCAGGGAGACCCAGTACTTC.

CDR3 nucleotide sequence: TGTGCCAGCAGCCTGCTGGCCGAGCAGTACTTC. Encoded protein: CASSLLAEQYF. The chain has TRBV7-8 and TRBJ2-7; D is undetermined. This CDR3 has 11 amino acids. V lost 5 bases, J lost 6 bases, and 8 bases lay in between. Germline V gives CDR1 SGHVS, CDR2 FQNEAQ.

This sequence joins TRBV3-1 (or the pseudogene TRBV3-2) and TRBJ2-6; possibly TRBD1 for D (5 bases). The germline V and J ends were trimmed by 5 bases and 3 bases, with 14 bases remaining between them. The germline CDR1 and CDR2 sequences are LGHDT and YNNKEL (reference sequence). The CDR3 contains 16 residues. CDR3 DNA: TGTGCCAGCAGCTTACAGGCCCCCCTTGGGGCCAACGTCCTGACTTTC. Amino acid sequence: CASSLQAPLGANVLTF.

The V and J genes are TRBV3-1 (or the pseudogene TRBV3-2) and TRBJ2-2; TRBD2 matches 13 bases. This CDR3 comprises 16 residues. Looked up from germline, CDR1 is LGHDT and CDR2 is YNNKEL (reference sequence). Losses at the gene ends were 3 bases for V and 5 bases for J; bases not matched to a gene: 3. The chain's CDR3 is CASSQGLAGRTGELFF. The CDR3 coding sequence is TGTGCCAGCAGCCAGGGACTAGCGGGGCGTACCGGGGAGCTGTTTTTT.

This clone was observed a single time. DNA of the CDR3: TGTGCCAGCAGACGCGACAGGGAATCTCTTCAGCCCCAGCATTTT. This encodes CASRRDRESLQPQHF. This rearrangement joins TRBV6-5 to TRBJ1-5; 7 bases are a match to TRBD1. Germline assignment: CDR1 MNHEY and CDR2 SVGAGI. CDR3 size: 15 residues. The junction had 11 bases not matched to a gene; V was cut back by 6 bases and J by 6 bases.

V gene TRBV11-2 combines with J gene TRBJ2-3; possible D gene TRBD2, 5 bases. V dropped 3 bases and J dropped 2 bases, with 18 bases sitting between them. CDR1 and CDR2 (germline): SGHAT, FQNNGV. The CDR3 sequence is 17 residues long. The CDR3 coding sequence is TGTGCCAGCAGCTTCACCCCGGTTGCGGGCCACACAGATACGCAGTATTTT. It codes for CASSFTPVAGHTDTQYF.

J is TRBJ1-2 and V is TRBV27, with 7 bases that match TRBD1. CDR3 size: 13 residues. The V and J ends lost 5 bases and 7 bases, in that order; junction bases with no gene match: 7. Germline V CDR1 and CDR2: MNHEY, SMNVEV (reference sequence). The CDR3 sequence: CASSARGLAGYTF. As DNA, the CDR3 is TGTGCCAGCAGTGCGAGGGGGCTGGCTGGCTACACCTTC.

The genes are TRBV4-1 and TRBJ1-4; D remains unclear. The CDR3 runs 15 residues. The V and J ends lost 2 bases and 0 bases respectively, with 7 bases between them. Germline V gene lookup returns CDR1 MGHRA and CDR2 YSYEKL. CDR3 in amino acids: CASSQTPATNEKLFF. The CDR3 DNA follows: TGCGCCAGCAGCCAAACCCCAGCAACTAATGAAAAACTGTTTTTT.

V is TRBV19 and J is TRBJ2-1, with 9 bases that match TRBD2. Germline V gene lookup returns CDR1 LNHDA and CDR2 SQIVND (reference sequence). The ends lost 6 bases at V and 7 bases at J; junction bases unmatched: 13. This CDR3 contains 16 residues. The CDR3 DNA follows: TGTGCCAGTAGCACCGGCGCGGGGGGGCCGGGGAATGAGCAGTTCTTC. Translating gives CASSTGAGGPGNEQFF.